The 32 T cell receptor beta chains presented below share a single source sample, sequenced in a study of CD8+ T cells in alopecia areata. Following RNA extraction, reverse transcription yielded cDNA that acted as the sequencing template. The table came from immunoSEQ multiplex PCR; TCRdb's copy has only in-frame clones and leaves some out. The sample holds about 100,000 clones, roughly 64% seen once. Sequenced input: CD8+ T cells sorted from blood. Every receptor here comes from a human donor in good health.

The chain combines TRBV21-1 with TRBJ1-4. TRBV21-1 is given as a pseudogene. This CDR3 is 13 amino acids long. The CDR3: CASSKGDEGKLFF. The CDR3 DNA reads as TGTGCCAGCAGCAAAGGGGACGAGGGAAAACTGTTTTTT.

The chain joins TRBV23-1 to TRBJ1-1; no firm D call. TRBV23-1 is an open reading frame whose function is uncertain. Trimming removed 11 bases at V and 2 bases at J, with 21 bases between. The CDR3 covers 15 residues. In DNA form, the CDR3 reads TGCGCCGTCACCGAGCGGGTTCGGGCTAACACTGAAGCTTTCTTT. Residues: CAVTERVRANTEAFF.

This chain connects TRBV30 to TRBJ1-4, with TRBD1 matching 10 bases. The CDR3 loop spans 13 amino acids. The J segment lost 6 bases and the V segment lost 6 bases, leaving 4 bases of the junction unmatched. The germline V gene has CDR1 GTSNPN and CDR2 SVGIG (reference sequence). CDR3 sequence reads: CACTTGGHEKLFF. DNA of the CDR3: TGTGCCTGTACGACAGGGGGCCATGAAAAACTGTTTTTT.

This clone was counted only a few times. This chain uses TRBV28 with TRBJ2-5; no clear D gene. In germline, CDR1 is MDHEN, CDR2 SYDVKM. The CDR3 covers 14 residues. Trimming took off 1 base at V and 7 bases at J, with 13 bases between the two ends. Written as DNA, the CDR3 is TGTGCCAGCAGTTTATCCATCGGACCGGGGACCCAGTACTTC. Amino acids: CASSLSIGPGTQYF.

In this sample, this clone turned up a few times. The chain carries TRBV29-1 and TRBJ2-7; weak D call: TRBD2 (6 bases). The length of the CDR3 is 13 residues. V was cut by 6 bases and J by 4 bases, with 16 bases left in between. CDR1 is SQVTM, CDR2 ANQGSEA, per germline. The CDR3 nucleotides are TGCAGCGTGTCGGGACTTTCCGTTTACGAGCAGTACTTC. Translation gives CSVSGLSVYEQYF.

The J gene is TRBJ2-7, the V gene TRBV5-4, with D possibly matching TRBD1 (6 bases). The V and J ends lost 2 bases and 2 bases respectively, with 17 bases between them. The CDR3 extends over 16 amino acids. Germline assignment: CDR1 SGHNT and CDR2 YYREEE (reference sequence). The CDR3 is CASSFKRQGPTYEQYF. As DNA, the CDR3 is TGTGCCAGCAGCTTCAAGAGGCAGGGGCCGACCTACGAGCAGTACTTC.

The chain recombines TRBV28 with TRBJ2-1; 7 bases fit TRBD1. Unmatched junction bases numbered 7, after V lost 6 bases and J lost 8 bases. Germline values: CDR1 MDHEN, CDR2 SYDVKM. The CDR3 runs 13 residues. For the CDR3, the DNA is TGTGCCAGCAGACAGGGGTCCAACTATGAGCAGTTCTTC. Amino acids: CASRQGSNYEQFF.

The chain uses TRBV7-3 and TRBJ2-1; the D gene is possibly TRBD1 (6 bases). Between the trimmed V and J ends, which lost 5 bases and 8 bases, there was a span of 16 bases. CDR3 length: 14 residues. Germline CDR1 and CDR2: SGHTA and FQGTGA. The CDR3 sequence: CASSPGPGADEQFF. CDR3 sequence (DNA): TGTGCCAGCAGCCCAGGACCAGGGGCCGATGAGCAGTTCTTC.

This clone was seen only once. The genes are TRBV4-1 and TRBJ1-1; D remains ambiguous. V dropped 1 base and J dropped 4 bases, with 13 bases sitting between them. The germline CDR1 and CDR2 sequences are MGHRA and YSYEKL. CDR3 size: 15 residues. The CDR3 DNA reads TGCGCCAGCAGCCAAGTTGTGGTGCGGGCCACTGAAGCTTTCTTT. It codes for CASSQVVVRATEAFF.

V is TRBV19 and J is TRBJ1-1; unclear D gene. V was shortened by 4 bases and J by 2 bases, with 8 bases between the two germline ends. Germline CDR1 LNHDA, CDR2 SQIVND (reference sequence). This CDR3 has 13 amino acids. The CDR3 here is CASSKVGNTEAFF. CDR3 nucleotide sequence: TGTGCCAGTAGTAAGGTCGGTAACACTGAAGCTTTCTTT.

This rearrangement joins TRBV7-2 to TRBJ1-6; TRBD1 is a possible D gene (5 bases). Germline V gene sequence: CDR1 SGHTA, CDR2 FQGNSA. CDR3 length equals 13 residues. The V and J ends lost 6 bases and 8 bases respectively, with 11 bases between them. The CDR3 DNA sequence: TGTGCCAGCAGTGCGGGGGGGTATTCACCCCTCCACTTT. Its protein product is CASSAGGYSPLHF.

The gene calls are TRBV7-9 and TRBJ1-1; D is ambiguous. CDR1 is SEHNR, CDR2 FQNEAQ, per germline (reference sequence). The CDR3 totals 15 residues. Trimming removed 1 base at V and 2 bases at J, with 11 bases between. CDR3 loop: CASSLVPLKNTEAFF. The CDR3 DNA sequence: TGTGCCAGCAGCTTAGTTCCGTTAAAAAACACTGAAGCTTTCTTT.

The genes are TRBV19 and TRBJ2-7; 8 nucleotides line up with TRBD1. Germline V lookup: CDR1 LNHDA, CDR2 SQIVND (reference sequence). V shed 6 bases and J 3 bases; nucleotides not matched to a gene: 7. CDR3 length: 14 amino acids. CDR3 in amino acids: CASSGAGGIYEQYF. CDR3 nucleotides: TGTGCCAGTAGCGGCGCAGGGGGCATCTACGAGCAGTACTTC.

This clone was seen only a few times. The chain links TRBV19 to TRBJ1-1; D is uncertain. Trimming took off 7 bases at V and 3 bases at J, with 3 bases between the two ends. Germline V gene sequence: CDR1 LNHDA, CDR2 SQIVND (reference sequence). The CDR3 runs 10 residues. In nucleotides, the CDR3 is TGTGCCAGTAAAGACACTGAAGCTTTCTTT. Protein: CASKDTEAFF.

The V call is TRBV7-9, the J call TRBJ2-7; perhaps D is TRBD1 or TRBD2 (5 bases each). In germline, CDR1 is SEHNR, CDR2 FQNEAQ (reference sequence). This CDR3 is 16 amino acids long. Deletions cut 5 bases from V and 2 bases from J, with 19 bases between. DNA for the CDR3: TGTGCCAGCAGCCCCAGGGTCGCAGGGACCGCCTACGAGCAGTACTTC. Its translation is CASSPRVAGTAYEQYF.

With regard to this clone: The junction differs from germline at one of its ends, possibly a read error. The gene calls are TRBV5-1 and TRBJ2-2; D is perhaps TRBD1 (5 bases). There are 17 residues in the CDR3. Germline values: CDR1 SGHRS, CDR2 YFSETQ. The CDR3 loop is CASSLQTVNLNAGELFF. The CDR3 region has the DNA TGCGCCAGCAGCTTGCAGACAGTGAATTTGAACGCCGGGGAGCTGTTTTTT.

The rearrangement joins TRBV7-9 to TRBJ1-1; D gene ambiguous. Germline CDR1 SEHNR, CDR2 FQNEAQ (reference sequence). V gave up 5 bases and J gave up 1 base, with 5 bases separating them. The CDR3 runs 12 residues. DNA of the CDR3: TGTGCCAGCAGCCGGTCGAACACTGAAGCTTTCTTT. This codes for CASSRSNTEAFF.

The chain joins TRBV18 to TRBJ1-2, with D unresolved. The germline V gene has CDR1 KGHSH and CDR2 LQKENI. V was trimmed by 6 bases and J by 2 bases, leaving 22 bases between them. The length of the CDR3 is 17 residues. Here the CDR3 reads CASSNSLVLGENYGYTF. CDR3 in DNA: TGTGCCAGCTCCAATAGCCTAGTATTGGGTGAGAACTATGGCTACACCTTC. The variable domain in full, with the rest retrieved from reference TRBV18 and TRBJ1-2, is NAGVMQNPRHLVRRRGQEARLRCSPMKGHSHVYWYRQLPEEGLKFMVYLQKENIIDESGMPKERFSAEFPKEGPSILRIQQVVRGDSAAYFCASSNSLVLGENYGYTFGSGTRLTVV.

The V call is TRBV5-6, the J call TRBJ2-1; 8 bases align to TRBD1. V was pared by 5 bases and J by 6 bases, with 10 bases of the junction left unmatched. The germline CDR1 and CDR2 sequences are SGHDT and YYEEEE. This CDR3 comprises 15 residues. This chain's CDR3 is CASSFGQGIGNEQFF. DNA for the CDR3: TGTGCCAGCAGTTTTGGACAGGGAATCGGCAATGAGCAGTTCTTC.

This chain links TRBV2 with TRBJ2-5, with 12 bases fitting TRBD2. The V gene end was trimmed by 6 bases and the J gene end by 9 bases; junction bases not matched to a gene: 8. CDR3 size: 14 residues. Germline V gene lookup returns CDR1 SNHLY and CDR2 FYNNEI. This CDR3 is CASRPGLAGRAQYF. The CDR3 nucleotides read TGTGCCAGCAGACCCGGACTAGCGGGACGGGCCCAGTACTTC.

The chain employs TRBV19 and TRBJ1-5; the D gene is possibly TRBD1 (5 bases). CDR1 and CDR2 (germline): LNHDA, SQIVND (reference sequence). The V end was cut by 5 bases, the J end by 0 bases, with 8 bases between. The CDR3 extends over 14 amino acids. CDR3 amino acids: CASSVGVSNQPQHF. CDR3 bases: TGTGCCAGTAGTGTAGGGGTTAGCAATCAGCCCCAGCATTTT.

This clone has a single count. The chain couples TRBV7-9 to TRBJ1-1; 10 nucleotides align to TRBD1. The V segment lost 1 base and the J segment 5 bases; nucleotides outside the gene matches: 4. This CDR3 contains 15 residues. In germline, CDR1 is SEHNR, CDR2 FQNEAQ (reference sequence). The CDR3 DNA sequence: TGTGCCAGCAGCTTAGGCGGACAGGGGGTGACTGAAGCTTTCTTT. This sequence encodes CASSLGGQGVTEAFF.

The chain recombines TRBV29-1 with TRBJ2-7, with 9 bases that match TRBD1. Germline CDR1 SQVTM, CDR2 ANQGSEA. The CDR3 is 14 residues long. V shed 7 bases, J shed 4 bases, and the junction held 11 bases outside the gene matches. CDR3 loop: CSAVPTGGGYEQYF. DNA of the CDR3: TGCAGCGCCGTACCGACAGGGGGGGGGTACGAGCAGTACTTC.

This chain uses TRBV6-6 with TRBJ2-3, with D perhaps assigned TRBD1 or TRBD2 (5 bases each). This CDR3 contains 12 residues. V was pared by 0 bases and J by 9 bases, with 7 bases between. Germline-derived CDR1 and CDR2 are MNHNY and SVGAGI (reference sequence). The CDR3 loop is CASSYSGDTQYF. DNA for the CDR3: TGTGCCAGCAGTTACTCTGGGGACACGCAGTATTTT.

The CDR3: CAWSVQLARGETQYF. As DNA, the CDR3 is TGTGCCTGGAGTGTTCAGCTTGCGAGGGGTGAGACCCAGTACTTC. This sequence joins TRBV30 and TRBJ2-5, with D possibly called TRBD1 or TRBD2 (5 bases each). The CDR3 is 15 amino acids. CDR1 and CDR2 from the germline V gene are GTSNPN and SVGIG (reference sequence). Trimming cost V 0 bases and J 5 bases, with 16 bases left between them.

The J gene is TRBJ2-3, the V gene TRBV4-2; the match to TRBD2 covers 9 bases. This CDR3 has 15 amino acids. The V gene's germline CDR1 is LGHNA and CDR2 YNFKEQ. V dropped 0 bases and J dropped 4; count of bases not matched to a gene: 2. CDR3 loop: CASSQERGGPDTQYF. DNA of the CDR3: TGTGCCAGCAGCCAAGAGCGGGGGGGCCCAGATACGCAGTATTTT.

The V and J genes are TRBV13 and TRBJ1-1; no clear D gene. Trimming pared 5 bases from V and 8 bases from J, leaving 15 bases between. The germline gives CDR1 PRHDT, CDR2 FYEKMQ (reference sequence). The length of the CDR3 is 13 residues. This CDR3 is CASSMDLVGEAFF. The CDR3 bases are TGTGCCAGCAGCATGGACCTCGTAGGGGAAGCTTTCTTT. The full variable domain, rest sourced from reference TRBV13 and TRBJ1-1, is AAGVIQSPRHLIKEKRETATLKCYPIPRHDTVYWYQQGPGQDPQFLISFYEKMQSDKGSIPDRFSAQQFSDYHSELNMSSLELGDSALYFCASSMDLVGEAFFGQGTRLTVV.

The CDR3 coding sequence is TGTGCCAGCAGTTTTTTACGGGGTGTTGACTACACCTTC. Translating gives CASSFLRGVDYTF. J is TRBJ1-2 and V is TRBV28; D remains ambiguous. The germline V and J ends were trimmed by 3 bases and 10 bases, with 15 bases remaining between them. There are 13 residues in the CDR3. Germline loops: CDR1 MDHEN, CDR2 SYDVKM.

This sequence joins TRBV6-5 and TRBJ1-5; D perhaps matches TRBD1 (5 bases). V lost 4 bases and J lost 7, with 11 bases in between. Germline V gene sequence: CDR1 MNHEY, CDR2 SVGAGI. This CDR3 has 13 amino acids. The CDR3 region is CASSLTAGQPQHF. CDR3 DNA sequence: TGTGCCAGCAGTTTGACAGCTGGGCAGCCCCAGCATTTT.

J is TRBJ1-1 and V is TRBV18; 7 bases match TRBD1. This CDR3 spans 15 amino acids. The germline V gene encodes CDR1 KGHSH and CDR2 LQKENI. The V and J ends lost 6 bases and 1 base, in that order; junction bases with no gene match: 8. This CDR3 is CASSHPRTGNTEAFF. CDR3 sequence (DNA): TGTGCCAGCTCCCATCCTCGGACAGGGAACACTGAAGCTTTCTTT.

The sample holds one count of this clone. V usage is TRBV7-2 and J usage is TRBJ2-5; 14 positions match TRBD2. V lost 5 bases and J lost 2; bases outside the gene matches: 13. Germline values: CDR1 SGHTA, CDR2 FQGNSA. This CDR3 is built from 19 residues. In DNA, the CDR3 is TGTGCCAGCAGCCCAAAACCGGGACTAGCGGGGGCGACGCAAGAGACCCAGTACTTC. It is translated as CASSPKPGLAGATQETQYF.

This clone was picked up a small number of times. The chain carries TRBV29-1 and TRBJ1-1; tentatively, D is TRBD1 (5 bases). Germline V lookup: CDR1 SQVTM, CDR2 ANQGSEA. The CDR3 runs to 12 residues. Deletions cut 7 bases from V and 2 bases from J, with 11 bases between. For the CDR3, the DNA is TGCAGCGCTAGGGACGGAAACACTGAAGCTTTCTTT. Translating gives CSARDGNTEAFF.